This TCR beta chain was captured by sequencing in a study of CD8 T cells in Susac syndrome. An amount of RNA that ranged from 0.5 to 1 ug was reverse transcribed with random hexamers. Amplification of the TCR beta CDR3 was carried out by immunoSEQ multiplex PCR, which spanned a total of 54 Vbeta and 13 Jbeta segments. TCRdb re-called the immunoSEQ multiplex PCR reads with MiXCR, one entry per CDR3 protein. The sample contains about 47,000 distinct CDR3 sequences, nearly 95% of which appear only once. The sequenced target, TCR beta, came from blood CD8+ and CD4+ T cells. TEMRA cells were FACS-enriched and CD8+ and CD4+ T cells negatively isolated. The source material was CD8+ T cells from PBMCs. This TCR was recovered from a human donor in good health.

Here the CDR3 reads CASSTLGGSQFF. In nucleotides, the CDR3 is TGTGCCAGCAGTACACTAGGCGGGAGTCAGTTCTTC. The chain links TRBV27 to TRBJ2-1; 7 bases line up with TRBD2. Trimming cost V 5 bases and J 13 bases; bases outside gene matches: 8. Germline CDR1 MNHEY, CDR2 SMNVEV (reference sequence). CDR3 size: 12 residues.